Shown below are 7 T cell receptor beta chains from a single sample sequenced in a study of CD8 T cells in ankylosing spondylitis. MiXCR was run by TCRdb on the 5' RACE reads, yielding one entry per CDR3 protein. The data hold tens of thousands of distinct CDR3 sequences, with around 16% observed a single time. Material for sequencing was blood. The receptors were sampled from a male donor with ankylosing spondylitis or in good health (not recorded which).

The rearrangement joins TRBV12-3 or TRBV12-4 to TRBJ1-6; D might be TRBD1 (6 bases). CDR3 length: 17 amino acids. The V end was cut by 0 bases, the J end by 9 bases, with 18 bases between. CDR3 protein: CASSLARGTSTSSPLHF. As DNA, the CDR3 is TGTGCCAGCAGTTTAGCGCGGGGGACAAGTACCTCTTCACCCCTCCACTTT.

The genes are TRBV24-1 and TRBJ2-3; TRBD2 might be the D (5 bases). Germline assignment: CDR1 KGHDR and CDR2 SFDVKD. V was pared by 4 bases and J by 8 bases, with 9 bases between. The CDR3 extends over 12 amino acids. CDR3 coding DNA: TGTGCCACCAGTGACCTGGGGAGTACGCAGTATTTT. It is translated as CATSDLGSTQYF.

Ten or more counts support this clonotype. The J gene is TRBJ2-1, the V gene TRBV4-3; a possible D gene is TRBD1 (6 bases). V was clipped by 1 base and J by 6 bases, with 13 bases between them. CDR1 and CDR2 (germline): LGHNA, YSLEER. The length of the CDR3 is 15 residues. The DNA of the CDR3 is TGCGCCAGCAGCCAAGCGGCAGGGGTCGTCAATGAGCAGTTCTTC. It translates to CASSQAAGVVNEQFF.

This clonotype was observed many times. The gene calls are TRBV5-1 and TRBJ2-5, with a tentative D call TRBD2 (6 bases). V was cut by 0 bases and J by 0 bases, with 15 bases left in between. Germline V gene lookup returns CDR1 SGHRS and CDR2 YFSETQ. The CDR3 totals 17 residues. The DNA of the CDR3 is TGCGCCAGCAGCTTGGGGGGGGACCCTACTAACCAAGAGACCCAGTACTTC. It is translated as CASSLGGDPTNQETQYF.

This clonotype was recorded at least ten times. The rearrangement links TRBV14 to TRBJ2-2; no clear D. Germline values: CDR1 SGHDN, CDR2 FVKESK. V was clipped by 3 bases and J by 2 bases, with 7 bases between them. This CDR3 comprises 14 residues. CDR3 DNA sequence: TGTGCCAGCAGCCAGACCGTAAACACCGGGGAGCTGTTTTTT. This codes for CASSQTVNTGELFF. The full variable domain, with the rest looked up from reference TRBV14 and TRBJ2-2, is EAGVTQFPSHSVIEKGQTVTLRCDPISGHDNLYWYRRVMGKEIKFLLHFVKESKQDESGMPNNRFLAERTGGTYSTLKVQPAELEDSGVYFCASSQTVNTGELFFGEGSRLTVL.

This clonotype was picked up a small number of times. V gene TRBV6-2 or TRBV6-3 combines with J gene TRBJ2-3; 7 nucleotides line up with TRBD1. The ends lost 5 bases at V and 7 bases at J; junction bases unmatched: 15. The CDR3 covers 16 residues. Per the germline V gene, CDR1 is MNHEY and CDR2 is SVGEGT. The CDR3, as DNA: TGTGCCAGCAGTAACGACAGGGACGGGGATTTAAATACGCAGTATTTT. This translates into CASSNDRDGDLNTQYF.

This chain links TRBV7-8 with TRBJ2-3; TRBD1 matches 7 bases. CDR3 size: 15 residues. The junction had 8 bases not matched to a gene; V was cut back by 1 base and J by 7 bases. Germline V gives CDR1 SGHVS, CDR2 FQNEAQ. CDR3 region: CASSLEVRGSYTQYF. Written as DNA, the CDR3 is TGTGCCAGCAGCTTAGAAGTCAGGGGGTCATATACGCAGTATTTT.